Below, 27 T cell receptor beta chains from the same sample are listed, as sequenced in a study of beta chain features in type 1 diabetes. Since all of the isolated RNA was reverse transcribed, expressed TCRB transcripts were what got sequenced. Here immunoSEQ multiplex PCR was the method, and the copy in TCRdb shows in-frame clones only, minus some. The sample yields about 620,000 clones, around 15% seen once. Source material: naive CD4+ T cells from blood. The source is a man aged 18 to 30 in good health.

This clone was counted only a few times. CDR3 coding DNA: TGTGCCAGCAGCCGTAACCCGGGGGCTGGCTATGGCTACACCTTC. Protein sequence: CASSRNPGAGYGYTF. The chain has TRBV9 and TRBJ1-2; D perhaps matches TRBD1 (6 bases). This CDR3 spans 15 amino acids. V lost 4 bases, J lost 4 bases, and 17 bases lay in between. Germline assignment: CDR1 SGDLS and CDR2 YYNGEE.

This clone was observed a handful of times. The chain recombines TRBV19 with TRBJ1-2; D is ambiguous. This CDR3 has 16 residues. CDR1 LNHDA and CDR2 SQIVND come from the germline V gene (reference sequence). Trimming left V 6 bases short and J 2 bases short, with 19 bases between. The DNA of the CDR3 is TGTGCCAGTAGCCCCCACTTTTTAATGCAAAACTATGGCTACACCTTC. This encodes CASSPHFLMQNYGYTF.

J is TRBJ1-5 and V is TRBV28, with D uncertain. The CDR3 has 11 residues. The germline CDR1 and CDR2 sequences are MDHEN and SYDVKM. V gave up 4 bases and J gave up 5 bases, with 3 bases separating them. The CDR3 sequence: CASSSYQPQHF. CDR3 coding DNA: TGTGCCAGCAGTTCCTATCAGCCCCAGCATTTT. Drawing the rest from reference TRBV28 and TRBJ1-5, the complete variable domain is DVKVTQSSRYLVKRTGEKVFLECVQDMDHENMFWYRQDPGLGLRLIYFSYDVKMKEKGDIPEGYSVSREKKERFSLILESASTNQTSMYLCASSSYQPQHFGDGTRLSIL.

V usage is TRBV4-2 and J usage is TRBJ1-1, with a possible D match to TRBD1 (5 bases). The CDR3 is made up of 13 amino acids. Trimming shortened V by 4 bases and J by 3 bases, and 9 bases separated the two germline ends. Germline-derived CDR1 and CDR2 are LGHNA and YNFKEQ. The CDR3 reads CASSRAGDTEAFF. CDR3 DNA: TGTGCCAGCAGCCGGGCGGGGGACACTGAAGCTTTCTTT.

CDR3: CAWTLGDSNQPQHF. The CDR3 region has the DNA TGTGCCTGGACTCTTGGGGATAGCAATCAGCCCCAGCATTTT. V is TRBV30 and J is TRBJ1-5; D unclear. CDR1 GTSNPN and CDR2 SVGIG come from the germline V gene (reference sequence). V lost 4 bases and J lost 0, with 10 bases in between. The CDR3 totals 14 residues.

This clone was detected a few times. The chain has TRBV5-1 and TRBJ2-7, with D hard to call. Trimming shortened V by 0 bases and J by 0 bases, and 13 bases separated the two germline ends. CDR3 length equals 16 residues. In germline, CDR1 is SGHRS, CDR2 YFSETQ. CDR3 in amino acids: CASSLVVSRFSYEQYF. In DNA form, the CDR3 reads TGCGCCAGCAGCTTGGTAGTCAGTCGTTTCTCCTACGAGCAGTACTTC.

This clone was seen only once. This could be a read error, since a much larger clone is one nucleotide away. The chain carries TRBV28 and TRBJ1-1; unclear D gene. CDR1 and CDR2 from the germline V gene are MDHEN and SYDVKM. This CDR3 has 13 residues. DNA of the CDR3: TGTGCCAGCAGCTTATGGGGGAACACTGAAGCTTTCTTT. This translates into CASSLWGNTEAFF.

This clone was observed a few times. The chain joins TRBV29-1 to TRBJ2-1; no clear D gene. The V and J ends lost 1 base and 15 bases respectively, with 7 bases between them. Germline CDR1 SQVTM, CDR2 ANQGSEA. The CDR3 loop spans 9 amino acids. The CDR3 coding sequence is TGCAGCGTTGAAGGGGCGGTGTTCTTC. Translated: CSVEGAVFF.

J is TRBJ2-2 and V is TRBV9; 10 bases line up with TRBD2. This CDR3 comprises 17 residues. Trimming cost V 0 bases and J 5 bases; bases outside gene matches: 7. Germline values: CDR1 SGDLS, CDR2 YYNGEE. CDR3: CASSVAASGSGTGELFF. The CDR3 coding sequence is TGTGCCAGCAGCGTAGCGGCTAGCGGGAGTGGGACCGGGGAGCTGTTTTTT.

This clone showed up just a few times. The genes are TRBV27 and TRBJ1-4; no definite D call. Between the trimmed V and J ends, which lost 2 bases and 3 bases, there was a span of 7 bases. CDR1 and CDR2 (germline): MNHEY, SMNVEV (reference sequence). This CDR3 has 14 amino acids. The CDR3 coding sequence is TGTGCCAGCAGTTTAAGGCGGTCTAATGAAAAACTGTTTTTT. This gives the protein CASSLRRSNEKLFF.

This clone has just a few counts. This chain connects TRBV7-2 to TRBJ1-5; a possible D gene is TRBD1 (6 bases). The germline CDR1 and CDR2 sequences are SGHTA and FQGNSA. The V gene lost 1 base and the J gene lost 7 bases, with 14 bases spanning the gap. This CDR3 is built from 15 residues. CDR3 coding DNA: TGTGCCAGCAGCTTAGATCCCAGGGGAGGGCAGCCCCAGCATTTT. It codes for CASSLDPRGGQPQHF.

The chain has TRBV28 and TRBJ2-4; D tentatively fits TRBD1 or TRBD2 (6 bases each). From germline, CDR1 is MDHEN and CDR2 SYDVKM. This CDR3 contains 15 residues. V lost 8 bases, J lost 8 bases, and 22 bases lay in between. The CDR3 protein is CASCPTGTDSYIQYF. CDR3 nucleotides: TGTGCCAGCTGCCCAACAGGGACTGACTCGTACATTCAGTACTTC. The variable domain in full, with the rest retrieved from reference TRBV28 and TRBJ2-4, is DVKVTQSSRYLVKRTGEKVFLECVQDMDHENMFWYRQDPGLGLRLIYFSYDVKMKEKGDIPEGYSVSREKKERFSLILESASTNQTSMYLCASCPTGTDSYIQYFGAGTRLSVL.

The gene calls are TRBV7-2 and TRBJ2-1; the D is unclear. Trimming took off 2 bases at V and 3 bases at J, with 5 bases between the two ends. The CDR3 has 13 residues. Germline lookup yields CDR1 SGHTA and CDR2 FQGNSA. The CDR3 reads CASSLPFYNEQFF. The CDR3, as DNA: TGTGCCAGCAGCTTACCATTCTACAATGAGCAGTTCTTC.

This clone has a single count. This sequence joins TRBV6-5 and TRBJ1-1; D is unresolved. Germline V gene data show CDR1 as MNHEY and CDR2 as SVGAGI. V was cut by 3 bases and J by 0 bases, with 8 bases left in between. The CDR3 totals 14 residues. The CDR3 loop is CASSYRQMNTEAFF. The CDR3 DNA sequence: TGTGCCAGCAGTTATAGGCAGATGAACACTGAAGCTTTCTTT.

The gene calls are TRBV28 and TRBJ2-7; 8 bases are a match to TRBD1. J was trimmed by 0 bases and V by 6 bases; bases with no gene match: 4. There are 14 residues in the CDR3. Per germline, CDR1 MDHEN and CDR2 SYDVKM. The CDR3 region is CASRDREYSYEQYF. The DNA of the CDR3 is TGTGCCAGCAGGGACAGGGAATACTCCTACGAGCAGTACTTC.

This clone was seen a few times. V usage is TRBV7-9 and J usage is TRBJ2-3; TRBD2 might be the D (5 bases). CDR3 size: 15 residues. The V gene's germline CDR1 is SEHNR and CDR2 FQNEAQ (reference sequence). Trimming removed 5 bases at V and 0 bases at J, with 12 bases between. The chain's CDR3 is CASSLGVPSTDTQYF. CDR3 bases: TGTGCCAGCAGCCTCGGGGTGCCAAGCACAGATACGCAGTATTTT.

This clone has just a few counts. The rearrangement uses TRBV5-4 and TRBJ1-1; 8 nucleotides agree with TRBD1. Germline-derived CDR1 and CDR2 are SGHNT and YYREEE (reference sequence). The CDR3 spans 15 residues. With V trimmed by 4 bases and J by 1 base, 6 bases remained unmatched. The chain's CDR3 is CASSETGTGNTEAFF. The CDR3 DNA reads as TGTGCCAGCAGCGAGACCGGGACAGGGAACACTGAAGCTTTCTTT.

The chain carries TRBV2 and TRBJ1-5; TRBD1 matches at 8 bases. CDR3 length equals 14 residues. Germline trimming cut 6 bases from V and 3 bases from J; bases unmatched to any gene: 4. The germline V gene encodes CDR1 SNHLY and CDR2 FYNNEI. CDR3 DNA sequence: TGTGCCAGCAGGGGACAGGCGTTCAATCAGCCCCAGCATTTT. Protein: CASRGQAFNQPQHF.

The chain employs TRBV5-6 and TRBJ1-2, with D possibly being TRBD1 (6 bases). V lost 2 bases to trimming and J lost 5 bases, with 16 bases between them. Per the germline V gene, CDR1 is SGHDT and CDR2 is YYEEEE. This CDR3 spans 15 amino acids. The CDR3 nucleotides are TGTGCCAGCAGCTTTCAAGCAGGGGAGACATATGGCTACACCTTC. Translated: CASSFQAGETYGYTF.

This clone came up a few times. J is TRBJ2-5 and V is TRBV30; 7 bases are shared with TRBD1. The better agreement between TRBJ2-7 and the DNA end casts doubt on the J call. The CDR3 length is 15 residues. The germline V gene encodes CDR1 GTSNPN and CDR2 SVGIG (reference sequence). CDR3 loop: CARSLTGTASYEQYF. The CDR3 DNA reads TGTGCCCGGTCCTTAACCGGGACAGCGTCCTACGAGCAGTACTTC.

This CDR3 is CASSLRDRGYEQYF. The CDR3 DNA follows: TGTGCCAGCAGTCTCCGGGACAGGGGTTACGAGCAGTACTTC. This chain connects TRBV28 to TRBJ2-7, with 10 bases identical to TRBD1. The CDR3 totals 14 residues. Germline CDR1 and CDR2: MDHEN and SYDVKM. With V trimmed by 5 bases and J by 4 bases, 5 bases remained unmatched.

This chain joins TRBV28 and TRBJ2-5; tentative D call: TRBD2 (5 bases). This CDR3 has 16 amino acids. The V end was cut by 5 bases, the J end by 3 bases, with 19 bases between. Germline values: CDR1 MDHEN, CDR2 SYDVKM. The CDR3 region has the DNA TGTGCCAGCAGTCCGCGACTACGCACCTTGAAAGAGACCCAGTACTTC. Its translation is CASSPRLRTLKETQYF. Together with reference TRBV28 and TRBJ2-5, the CDR3 gives the full variable domain: DVKVTQSSRYLVKRTGEKVFLECVQDMDHENMFWYRQDPGLGLRLIYFSYDVKMKEKGDIPEGYSVSREKKERFSLILESASTNQTSMYLCASSPRLRTLKETQYFGPGTRLLVL.

The rearrangement links TRBV6-5 to TRBJ2-7; TRBD2 matches 9 bases. CDR1 and CDR2 (germline): MNHEY, SVGAGI. The CDR3 covers 14 residues. Germline trimming cut 0 bases from V and 5 bases from J; bases unmatched to any gene: 2. In nucleotides, the CDR3 is TGTGCCAGCAGTTACTCCAGGACTAGCGACGAGCAGTACTTC. Its protein is CASSYSRTSDEQYF.

The chain has TRBV6-5 and TRBJ2-1; 11 nucleotides line up with TRBD2. The ends lost 9 bases at V and 5 bases at J; junction bases unmatched: 6. Germline V gene sequence: CDR1 MNHEY, CDR2 SVGAGI. The CDR3 is made up of 14 amino acids. CDR3 sequence: CASGMTSGNNEQFF. DNA for the CDR3: TGTGCCAGTGGGATGACTAGCGGGAACAATGAGCAGTTCTTC.

This clone came up a few times. The J gene is TRBJ2-7, the V gene TRBV5-1; D is perhaps TRBD2 (7 bases). The CDR3 is 14 amino acids. CDR1 is SGHRS and CDR2 is YFSETQ in the germline V gene. Trimming pared 0 bases from V and 10 bases from J, leaving 17 bases between. CDR3 DNA: TGCGCCAGCAGCTTGGACAGGGAGGGCCAGGAACAGTACTTC. It yields the protein CASSLDREGQEQYF.

The chain is built from TRBV7-2 and TRBJ2-1; D may be TRBD1 or TRBD2 (5 bases each). Trimming pared 0 bases from V and 3 bases from J, leaving 12 bases between. The CDR3 consists of 16 residues. Germline CDR1 SGHTA, CDR2 FQGNSA. The DNA for the CDR3 is TGTGCCAGCAGCTTAGCTGGGACGGAAATCTACAATGAGCAGTTCTTC. Amino acids: CASSLAGTEIYNEQFF.

This clone was found a few times. This chain uses TRBV4-3 with TRBJ1-4; D ambiguous. The CDR3 has 15 residues. The ends were cut back, 0 bases at V and 10 bases at J, with 15 bases in the middle. CDR1 and CDR2 from the germline V gene are LGHNA and YSLEER. The CDR3 region is CASSQDGNPPGKLFF. In DNA form, the CDR3 reads TGCGCCAGCAGCCAAGATGGGAACCCGCCAGGAAAACTGTTTTTT.